The rows below give T cell receptor beta chains drawn from one sample of a study of shared clonotypes between healthy human individuals. Data came from immunoSEQ multiplex PCR; TCRdb stores just in-frame clones and leaves some out. The table records approximately 2,000,000 clones, just under 95% of them present only once. The sequencing sample was made of naive CD8+ T cells from PBMCs. These receptor sequences come from a man aged 18 to 35 in good health. Some clones in this sample may be carry-over from other donors' samples. The CDR3 runs from the conserved cysteine through the conserved F or W. A D gene is named only where the DNA matches it firmly.

TRBJ1-1 TRBV28 . CASSSRDTEAFF TGTGCCAGCAGTTCCAGGGACACTGAAGCTTTCTTT
TRBJ1-1 TRBV10-1 . CASSESGAEAFF TGCGCCAGCAGTGAGTCGGGGGCTGAAGCTTTCTTT
TRBJ2-2 TRBV7-9 . CASSLSPAGELFF TGTGCCAGCAGCTTATCGCCGGCCGGGGAGCTGTTTTTT
TRBJ1-4 TRBV19 . CASRGRENEKLFF TGTGCCAGCCGGGGCAGGGAAAATGAAAAACTGTTTTTT
TRBJ2-3 TRBV7-9 . CASSLAPDRNADTQYF TGTGCCAGCAGCTTAGCTCCCGACAGGAATGCAGATACGCAGTATTTT
TRBJ2-5 TRBV29-1 TRBD2 CSPGRARETQYF TGCAGCCCCGGGAGGGCTCGCGAGACCCAGTACTTC
TRBJ2-7 TRBV29-1 . CSVGQGMDEQYF TGCAGCGTTGGCCAGGGGATGGACGAGCAGTACTTC
TRBJ2-1 TRBV9 TRBD1 CASSLTGTAYNEQFF TGTGCCAGCAGTTTAACTGGGACAGCTTACAATGAGCAGTTCTTC
TRBJ2-7 TRBV30 TRBD1 CAWNPGQLNEQYF TGTGCCTGGAACCCGGGACAGTTGAACGAGCAGTACTTC
TRBJ2-7 TRBV4-1 . CASSHGSGYEQYF TGCGCCAGCAGCCACGGGTCGGGGTACGAGCAGTACTTC
TRBJ1-1 TRBV27 . CASSLSPTGGTEAFF TGTGCCAGCAGTTTATCCCCGACTGGGGGCACTGAAGCTTTCTTT
TRBJ2-1 TRBV11-3 . CASSSKDHSYNEQFF TGTGCCAGCAGCTCCAAGGACCACTCCTACAATGAGCAGTTCTTC
TRBJ2-7 TRBV28 TRBD2 CASRWTSGSYEQYF TGTGCCAGCAGGTGGACTAGCGGGAGTTACGAGCAGTACTTC
TRBJ2-7 TRBV6-5 . CASSYAGGNYEQYF TGTGCCAGCAGTTACGCGGGCGGAAACTACGAGCAGTACTTC
TRBJ1-1 TRBV29-1 . CSVLVPLAEAFF TGCAGCGTTCTGGTCCCCTTGGCTGAAGCTTTCTTT
TRBJ2-3 TRBV9 . CASSLLSGSTDTQYF TGTGCCAGCAGCCTTCTCAGCGGGAGCACAGATACGCAGTATTTT
TRBJ2-3 TRBV28 . CASSQQGDTQYF TGTGCCAGCAGCCAACAAGGGGATACGCAGTATTTT
TRBJ2-7 TRBV4-3 . CASSQEGSYEQYF TGCGCCAGCAGCCAAGAAGGGAGCTACGAGCAGTACTTC
TRBJ2-1 TRBV9 TRBD2 CASSSSLAEHHNEQFF TGTGCCAGCAGCTCTAGTCTAGCGGAGCACCACAATGAGCAGTTCTTC
TRBJ2-7 TRBV2 . CASSEALASPSWGEQYF TGTGCCAGCAGTGAAGCGCTTGCCAGCCCGAGTTGGGGCGAGCAGTACTTC
TRBJ2-3 TRBV7-9 . CASSLTGWQDTQYF TGTGCCAGCAGCTTAACGGGCTGGCAAGATACGCAGTATTTT
TRBJ2-3 TRBV19 TRBD2 CASSIEGEGPDTQYF TGTGCCAGTAGTATAGAGGGGGAGGGGCCAGATACGCAGTATTTT